Below are 30 T cell receptor beta chains sequenced from a single sample in a study of Ad26.COV2.S vaccination and SARS-CoV-2 variants. Libraries were prepared by immunoSEQ multiplex PCR; TCRdb keeps only in-frame clonotypes and omits some of them. This table has more than 300,000 clones, approximately 80% appearing once. Described treatment: some 19 received Ad26.COV2.S at low or high dose, single or two shots; about 5 received placebo; per-sample allocation not given. All samples were drawn on day 63, counting from the first vaccine or placebo injection. The sample consisted of peripheral blood, taken in a trial of Ad26.COV2.S vaccine versus placebo. These receptors originate from a person aged 18-65 years who received the Ad26.COV2.S COVID-19 vaccine or a placebo.

The chain couples TRBV5-1 to TRBJ2-7; D remains unclear. V lost 1 base and J lost 2, with 7 bases in between. Germline CDR1 reads SGHRS; CDR2 reads YFSETQ. The CDR3 is 13 residues long. The CDR3: CASSLTVTYEQYF. In nucleotides, the CDR3 is TGCGCCAGCAGCTTGACAGTGACCTACGAGCAGTACTTC.

This sequence joins TRBV7-9 and TRBJ2-3, with D possibly TRBD2 on 5 matching bases. Germline V CDR1 and CDR2: SEHNR, FQNEAQ (reference sequence). The V end was cut by 4 bases, the J end by 7 bases, with 15 bases between. The CDR3 covers 14 residues. DNA of the CDR3: TGTGCCAGCAGCTCCTCCCGGGGTGGGAATACGCAGTATTTT. Protein sequence: CASSSSRGGNTQYF. Based on the CDR3 plus reference TRBV7-9 and TRBJ2-3, the full variable domain is DTGVSQNPRHKITKRGQNVTFRCDPISEHNRLYWYRQTLGQGPEFLTYFQNEAQLEKSRLLSDRFSAERPKGSFSTLEIQRTEQGDSAMYLCASSSSRGGNTQYFGPGTRLTVL.

This chain connects TRBV29-1 to TRBJ1-2; 8 nucleotides agree with TRBD1. J gave up 2 bases and V 6 bases, and 14 bases lay outside the gene matches. The CDR3 totals 16 residues. Germline V gives CDR1 SQVTM, CDR2 ANQGSEA. The CDR3 loop reads CSVLRADRGRNYGYTF. In DNA, the CDR3 is TGCAGCGTCCTGAGGGCCGACAGGGGCCGGAACTATGGCTACACCTTC.

V and J are TRBV5-1 and TRBJ2-5; 10 bases agree with TRBD1. Germline CDR1 and CDR2: SGHRS and YFSETQ. The CDR3 extends over 15 amino acids. V lost 4 bases to trimming and J lost 5 bases; unmatched junction nucleotides: 8. CDR3: CASSLYGTGEETQYF. The CDR3 DNA reads TGCGCCAGCAGCCTTTACGGGACAGGGGAGGAGACCCAGTACTTC. The complete variable domain, with remaining parts taken from reference TRBV5-1 and TRBJ2-5, reads KAGVTQTPRYLIKTRGQQVTLSCSPISGHRSVSWYQQTPGQGLQFLFEYFSETQRNKGNFPGRFSGRQFSNSRSEMNVSTLELGDSALYLCASSLYGTGEETQYFGPGTRLLVL.

The chain recombines TRBV5-6 with TRBJ1-1; the D is unclear. The CDR3 has 14 amino acids. Per germline, CDR1 SGHDT and CDR2 YYEEEE. V was shortened by 0 bases and J by 4 bases, with 10 bases between the two germline ends. Written as DNA, the CDR3 is TGTGCCAGCAGCTTGGTCGCTAGGTTCACTGAAGCTTTCTTT. Translated, it gives CASSLVARFTEAFF.

The rearrangement joins TRBV9 to TRBJ2-5, with D perhaps TRBD1 (5 bases). This CDR3 is 16 amino acids long. The V and J ends lost 0 bases and 3 bases respectively, with 15 bases between them. Germline CDR1 SGDLS, CDR2 YYNGEE. The CDR3 reads CASSVGVRDRKETQYF. The DNA of the CDR3 is TGTGCCAGCAGCGTAGGTGTCAGGGATAGGAAAGAGACCCAGTACTTC.

V is TRBV3-1 (or the pseudogene TRBV3-2) and J is TRBJ2-7; no definite D call. The CDR3 is 14 amino acids. Germline V gives CDR1 LGHDT, CDR2 YNNKEL (reference sequence). Trimming took 4 bases from V and 2 from J, leaving 12 bases between them. CDR3 nucleotide sequence: TGTGCCAGCAGCCCAAACAGATACCCCTACGAGCAGTACTTC. It translates to CASSPNRYPYEQYF.

This clone was recorded many times. V gene TRBV6-2 or TRBV6-3 combines with J gene TRBJ1-4, with D unclear. This CDR3 comprises 15 residues. Germline CDR1 and CDR2: MNHEY and SVGEGT. Trimming pared 2 bases from V and 5 bases from J, leaving 12 bases between. CDR3: CASSYSGYENEKLFF. The CDR3 DNA reads as TGTGCCAGCAGTTACAGTGGCTATGAAAATGAAAAACTGTTTTTT.

This clone is a singleton in its sample. The chain couples TRBV29-1 to TRBJ1-3; TRBD1 matches at 7 bases. The CDR3 has 13 residues. Per the germline V gene, CDR1 is SQVTM and CDR2 is ANQGSEA. V was clipped by 3 bases and J by 8 bases; unmatched bases: 7. The CDR3 nucleotides are TGCAGCGTTGACGGGCAGGGGGGTTACACCATATATTTT. Its protein product is CSVDGQGGYTIYF.

The chain is built from TRBV19 and TRBJ2-1; TRBD1 matches at 8 bases. This CDR3 contains 14 residues. The junction had 5 bases not matched to a gene; V was cut back by 3 bases and J by 7 bases. Germline V gene lookup returns CDR1 LNHDA and CDR2 SQIVND (reference sequence). The CDR3 DNA is TGTGCCAGTAGTATGACAGGGGCGGGGAATGAGCAGTTCTTC. Translating it yields CASSMTGAGNEQFF.

The V and J genes are TRBV11-3 and TRBJ2-1; unclear D gene. The CDR3 contains 15 residues. Trimming shortened V by 1 base and J by 3 bases, and 10 bases separated the two germline ends. Per germline, CDR1 SGHNT and CDR2 YENEEA. The CDR3 is CASSLGSGFYNEQFF. The CDR3 DNA reads TGTGCCAGCAGCTTAGGATCAGGTTTCTACAATGAGCAGTTCTTC.

The rearrangement uses TRBV28 and TRBJ1-1, with 7 bases lining up with TRBD1. Per germline, CDR1 MDHEN and CDR2 SYDVKM. This CDR3 has 14 residues. The V and J ends lost 6 bases and 6 bases, in that order; junction bases with no gene match: 10. CDR3 DNA: TGTGCCAGCAGCCCTGACAGGGAAATCCCTGAAGCTTTCTTT. Translation: CASSPDREIPEAFF. The full variable domain, with the rest looked up from reference TRBV28 and TRBJ1-1, is DVKVTQSSRYLVKRTGEKVFLECVQDMDHENMFWYRQDPGLGLRLIYFSYDVKMKEKGDIPEGYSVSREKKERFSLILESASTNQTSMYLCASSPDREIPEAFFGQGTRLTVV.

The table lists this clone with a count of one. This chain uses TRBV2 with TRBJ2-7; the D gene is possibly TRBD2 (7 bases). V was shortened by 8 bases and J by 4 bases, with 18 bases between the two germline ends. Per germline, CDR1 SNHLY and CDR2 FYNNEI. The CDR3 extends over 14 amino acids. DNA of the CDR3: TGTGCCAGCCTTAGGGGGGGGCGCTGGTACGAGCAGTACTTC. Protein sequence: CASLRGGRWYEQYF.

J is TRBJ2-3 and V is TRBV9; D is unresolved. This CDR3 is 12 amino acids long. CDR1 and CDR2 from the germline V gene are SGDLS and YYNGEE. V lost 3 bases and J 9 bases, leaving 11 bases between the germline ends. The CDR3 nucleotides read TGTGCCAGCAGCGGAAACGGCCAGACGCAGTATTTT. It yields the protein CASSGNGQTQYF.

In DNA, the CDR3 is TGTGCCAGCAGCTTGACCGGGACAGATAGCAATCAGCCCCAGCATTTT. It yields the protein CASSLTGTDSNQPQHF. V is TRBV7-9 and J is TRBJ1-5, with 7 bases that match TRBD1. The trim removed 3 bases at V and 0 bases at J, leaving 5 bases unmatched. The CDR3 has 16 amino acids. Looked up from germline, CDR1 is SEHNR and CDR2 is FQNEAQ (reference sequence).

The chain links TRBV14 to TRBJ1-2; perhaps TRBD1 as D (5 bases). V shed 1 base and J shed 8 bases, with 14 bases lying between them. There are 14 residues in the CDR3. Germline V gene lookup returns CDR1 SGHDN and CDR2 FVKESK. CDR3 loop: CASSQVHQGQGYTF. CDR3 nucleotide sequence: TGTGCCAGCAGCCAAGTACATCAGGGTCAGGGCTACACCTTC.

The rearrangement joins TRBV28 to TRBJ2-3; D is perhaps TRBD2 (6 bases). The CDR3 sequence is 13 residues long. The germline gives CDR1 MDHEN, CDR2 SYDVKM. The V end was cut by 6 bases, the J end by 4 bases, with 11 bases between. The CDR3, as DNA: TGTGCCAGCAGGGCCGGGGGAGCAGATACGCAGTATTTT. This translates into CASRAGGADTQYF.

The CDR3 loop reads CASSLDSGGAALGGYTF. In nucleotides, the CDR3 is TGTGCCAGCAGCCTCGATTCAGGGGGGGCTGCGCTGGGCGGCTACACCTTC. The chain couples TRBV7-2 to TRBJ1-2, with 7 positions matching TRBD1. J was trimmed by 8 bases and V by 5 bases; bases with no gene match: 20. This CDR3 is built from 17 residues. CDR1 is SGHTA, CDR2 FQGNSA, per germline. The full variable domain, in which reference TRBV7-2 and TRBJ1-2 provide the parts outside the CDR3, is GAGVSQSPSNKVTEKGKDVELRCDPISGHTALYWYRQSLGQGLEFLIYFQGNSAPDKSGLPSDRFSAERTGGSVSTLTIQRTQQEDSAVYLCASSLDSGGAALGGYTFGSGTRLTVV.

This clone has a handful of counts. The chain recombines TRBV25-1 with TRBJ1-2; 7 bases match TRBD1. CDR3 length: 13 residues. Germline assignment: CDR1 MGHDK and CDR2 SYGVNS. V shed 3 bases and J 3 bases; nucleotides not matched to a gene: 1. The CDR3 sequence is CASSEGTDYGYTF. The CDR3 coding sequence is TGTGCCAGCAGTGAGGGGACAGACTATGGCTACACCTTC.

The sample holds a few counts of this clone. Other DNA variants within this sample encode the same CDR3. The chain recombines TRBV6-5 with TRBJ1-2; maybe TRBD1 (6 bases). Germline V gives CDR1 MNHEY, CDR2 SVGAGI. The CDR3 length is 12 residues. Trimming stripped 8 bases from V and 4 bases from J, with 11 bases between. CDR3 in amino acids: CASAGQLYGYTF. The CDR3 DNA sequence: TGTGCCAGCGCAGGACAGCTCTATGGCTACACCTTC.

The rearrangement joins TRBV10-3 to TRBJ2-1; D is unclear. The CDR3 totals 13 residues. Germline V gene lookup returns CDR1 ENHRY and CDR2 SYGVKD. Trimming cost V 6 bases and J 9 bases, with 15 bases left between them. This CDR3 reads CAISDGFPSEQFF. The CDR3 DNA reads as TGTGCCATCAGCGATGGCTTTCCTAGTGAGCAGTTCTTC.

The genes are TRBV5-6 and TRBJ2-6; D is unresolved. From germline, CDR1 is SGHDT and CDR2 YYEEEE. The germline V and J ends were trimmed by 6 bases and 1 base, with 8 bases remaining between them. CDR3 size: 14 residues. CDR3 sequence reads: CASKWGSGANVLTF. CDR3 DNA: TGTGCCAGCAAGTGGGGATCTGGGGCCAACGTCCTGACTTTC.

V is TRBV28 and J is TRBJ1-2; 9 bases agree with TRBD1. Germline trimming cut 2 bases from V and 8 bases from J; bases unmatched to any gene: 9. CDR3 length equals 15 residues. Germline V gene data show CDR1 as MDHEN and CDR2 as SYDVKM. This CDR3 reads CASSLITGGGFGYTF. For the CDR3, the DNA is TGTGCCAGCAGTTTAATAACAGGGGGCGGTTTCGGCTACACCTTC.

This chain links TRBV6-1 with TRBJ2-7, with 9 bases identical to TRBD1. With V trimmed by 2 bases and J by 2 bases, 4 bases remained unmatched. This CDR3 is 15 amino acids long. Germline lookup yields CDR1 MNHNS and CDR2 SASEGT. The CDR3 coding sequence is TGTGCCAGCAGTGAAAGGGACAGGGCAACCTACGAGCAGTACTTC. It yields the protein CASSERDRATYEQYF.

The chain has TRBV7-3 and TRBJ2-7; 8 bases match TRBD1. V was clipped by 6 bases and J by 3 bases; unmatched bases: 7. Germline V gene data show CDR1 as SGHTA and CDR2 as FQGTGA. The CDR3 is 14 amino acids. CDR3 region: CASSPQGVGYEQYF. For the CDR3, the DNA is TGTGCCAGCAGTCCACAGGGGGTCGGCTACGAGCAGTACTTC.

The chain has TRBV5-1 and TRBJ2-1; no firm D call. This CDR3 has 14 residues. Germline V CDR1 and CDR2: SGHRS, YFSETQ. Trimming left V 4 bases short and J 10 bases short, with 18 bases between. Here the CDR3 DNA reads TGCGCCAGCAGCCCGGAATCCCTCAAGGTGGAGCAGTTCTTC. Protein sequence: CASSPESLKVEQFF.

The chain joins TRBV27 to TRBJ2-7; D tentatively reads TRBD1 or TRBD2 (5 bases each). Trimming left V 6 bases short and J 2 bases short, with 14 bases between. This CDR3 comprises 14 residues. Looked up from germline, CDR1 is MNHEY and CDR2 is SMNVEV (reference sequence). The CDR3 loop is CASSFTGGTYEQYF. DNA for the CDR3: TGTGCCAGCAGCTTTACTGGGGGTACCTACGAGCAGTACTTC.

The chain is built from TRBV5-1 and TRBJ2-7; 9 bases align to TRBD1. V lost 4 bases to trimming and J lost 6 bases; unmatched junction nucleotides: 11. CDR1 is SGHRS and CDR2 is YFSETQ in the germline V gene. The CDR3 extends over 15 amino acids. The CDR3 sequence is CASSLSGTGSLEQYF. The CDR3 nucleotides read TGCGCCAGCAGCCTTTCCGGGACAGGGTCCCTCGAGCAGTACTTC. Full variable domain (rest looked up from reference TRBV5-1 and TRBJ2-7): KAGVTQTPRYLIKTRGQQVTLSCSPISGHRSVSWYQQTPGQGLQFLFEYFSETQRNKGNFPGRFSGRQFSNSRSEMNVSTLELGDSALYLCASSLSGTGSLEQYFGPGTRLTVT.

The chain links TRBV5-1 to TRBJ2-7; no firm D call. The CDR3 is 14 residues long. CDR1 and CDR2 (germline): SGHRS, YFSETQ. The V end was cut by 0 bases, the J end by 7 bases, with 14 bases between. The DNA for the CDR3 is TGCGCCAGCAGCTTGGATTTCAGCCGGCCTGAGCAGTACTTC. This sequence encodes CASSLDFSRPEQYF.

This clone was seen a handful of times. The chain recombines TRBV6-4 with TRBJ2-1; TRBD1 matches at 9 bases. V shed 4 bases and J 7 bases; nucleotides not matched to a gene: 8. The germline CDR1 and CDR2 sequences are MRHNA and SNTAGT. The CDR3 has 15 residues. CDR3 region: CASSVKQGAGNEQFF. The DNA for the CDR3 is TGTGCCAGCAGTGTCAAACAGGGGGCTGGGAATGAGCAGTTCTTC.